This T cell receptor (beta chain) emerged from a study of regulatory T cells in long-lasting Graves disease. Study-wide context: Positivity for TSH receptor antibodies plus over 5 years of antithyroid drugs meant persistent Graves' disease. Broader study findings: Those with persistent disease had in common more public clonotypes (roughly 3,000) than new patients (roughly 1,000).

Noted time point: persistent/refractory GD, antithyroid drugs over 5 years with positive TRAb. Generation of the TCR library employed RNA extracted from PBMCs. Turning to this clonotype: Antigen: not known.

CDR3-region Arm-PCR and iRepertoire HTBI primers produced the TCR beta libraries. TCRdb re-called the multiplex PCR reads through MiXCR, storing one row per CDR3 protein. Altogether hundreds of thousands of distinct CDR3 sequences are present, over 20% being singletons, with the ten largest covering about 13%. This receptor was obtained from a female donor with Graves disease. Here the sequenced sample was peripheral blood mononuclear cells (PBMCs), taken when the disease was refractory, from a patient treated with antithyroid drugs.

CDR3 region: CASSLVGGALYEQYF. The CDR3 DNA sequence: TGCGCCAGCAGCTTGGTTGGAGGCGCCCTCTACGAGCAGTACTTC. The chain links TRBV5-1 to TRBJ2-7; weak D call: TRBD2 (5 bases). The germline V gene has CDR1 SGHRS and CDR2 YFSETQ. This CDR3 is 15 amino acids long. V lost 0 bases and J 3 bases, leaving 13 bases between the germline ends.